This TCR beta chain derives from a study of a mutant IDH1 vaccine in newly diagnosed glioma. The time point was: week 47, end of study. Vaccination comprised doses that each held 300 ug of mutant IDH1 20-mer peptide, plus topical imiquimod. The donors' diagnosis was new WHO grade 3 or 4 astrocytoma that was IDH1-mutant and ATRX-lost. Turning to this clone: Its antigen is undetermined.

Here immunoSEQ multiplex PCR was the method, and the copy in TCRdb shows in-frame clones only, minus some. The sample shows about 94,000 clones, around nine tenths of them seen only once. Germline lookup yields CDR1 SGHVS and CDR2 FQNEAQ. The V and J ends lost 2 bases and 5 bases, in that order; junction bases with no gene match: 6. CDR3 length equals 15 residues. The V and J genes are TRBV7-8 and TRBJ2-7, with 10 bases matching TRBD1. The starting material was PBMCs, obtained from a glioma patient whose treatment included an IDH1 peptide vaccine. The origin of this receptor is a woman in her forties or fifties with glioma. Here the CDR3 reads CASSLPFGTGDEQYF. CDR3 DNA sequence: TGTGCCAGCAGCTTACCGTTCGGGACAGGGGACGAGCAGTACTTC.